This TCR beta chain was recovered during a study of PD-1 blockade in mismatch repair-deficient tumors (dated by TCRdb to between 2016 and 2019). General notes on the study: The trial enrolled some 82 consecutive patients with 11 to 12 mismatch repair-deficient cancer types between 2013 and 2016, all previously treated and progressing. Tumor-associated T cell clones were tracked in the peripheral blood of patients responding to PD-1 blockade by deep sequencing of TCR CDR3 regions. Points the paper makes about the study in general: Clones residing in the tumor, which were often undetectable in blood before treatment, expanded quickly after pembrolizumab and then contracted, generally before radiologic responses.

As concerns this clone: No antigen is known for it. Per-nucleotide qualities are absent, and no much larger clonotype sits a single base away.

Mismatch repair deficiency was established in every enrolled patient by polymerase chain reaction or immunohistochemistry. A few patients who responded to pembrolizumab therapy underwent TCR sequencing. The phase II trial prospectively tested pembrolizumab PD-1 blockade in advanced mismatch repair-deficient cancers regardless of tissue of origin. Serial peripheral blood T cell samples were collected before and at multiple times after starting PD-1 blockade. Blood sampling time points were reported as weeks after the first dose of pembrolizumab. The library relied on the immunoSEQ multiplex PCR assay. TCRdb retrieved this table from immuneACCESS and kept in-frame rearrangements only. Not all clones are present; in checked studies, unresolved V genes account for under half, and no reason is known for the remainder. In all, the sample holds 120,000 or so clones, and around 87% of those were seen once. The top ten constitute about 13% of the sample.

Sequences MDHEN (CDR1) and SYDVKM (CDR2) are obtained from the germline V gene. Trimming takes 2 bases from V and 0 bases from J, and the germline ends sit 11 bases apart. The CDR3 covers 15 residues, taking in both the cysteine and the phenylalanine. CDR3 DNA is the only sequence kept; it has 45 bases, read in frame from the first base. The V gene is TRBV28 and the J gene is TRBJ2-7; a confident D gene designation cannot be given. Material: peripheral blood, obtained 44 weeks after starting pembrolizumab. This sequence was found in an adult with mismatch repair-deficient cancer. The CDR3: CASSLPSANSYEQYF. The DNA sequence is given as TGTGCCAGCAGTTTACCCTCCGCCAACTCCTACGAGCAGTACTTC.